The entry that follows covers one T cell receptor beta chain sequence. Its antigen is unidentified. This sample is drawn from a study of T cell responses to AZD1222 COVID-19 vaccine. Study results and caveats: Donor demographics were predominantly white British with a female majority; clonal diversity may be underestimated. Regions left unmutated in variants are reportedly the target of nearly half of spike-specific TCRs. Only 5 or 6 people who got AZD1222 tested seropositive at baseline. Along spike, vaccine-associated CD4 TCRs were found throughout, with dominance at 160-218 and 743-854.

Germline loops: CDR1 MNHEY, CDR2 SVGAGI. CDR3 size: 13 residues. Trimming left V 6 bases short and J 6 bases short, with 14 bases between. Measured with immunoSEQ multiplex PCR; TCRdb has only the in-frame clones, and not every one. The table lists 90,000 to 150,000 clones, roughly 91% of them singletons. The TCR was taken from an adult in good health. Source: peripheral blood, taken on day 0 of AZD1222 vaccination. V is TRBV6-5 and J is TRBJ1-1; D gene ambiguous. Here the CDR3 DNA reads TGTGCCAGCAGCTCCGACCGCATTGCTGAAGCTTTCTTT. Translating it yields CASSSDRIAEAFF.